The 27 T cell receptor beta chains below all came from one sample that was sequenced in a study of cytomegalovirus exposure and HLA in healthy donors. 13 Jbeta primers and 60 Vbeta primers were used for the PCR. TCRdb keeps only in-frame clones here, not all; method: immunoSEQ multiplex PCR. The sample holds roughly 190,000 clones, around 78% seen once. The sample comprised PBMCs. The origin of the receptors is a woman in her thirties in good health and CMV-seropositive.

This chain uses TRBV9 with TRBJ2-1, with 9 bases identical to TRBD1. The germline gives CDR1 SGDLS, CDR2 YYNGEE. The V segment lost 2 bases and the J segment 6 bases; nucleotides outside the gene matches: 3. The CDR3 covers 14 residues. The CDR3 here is CASSVGQGFNEQFF. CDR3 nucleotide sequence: TGTGCCAGCAGCGTGGGACAGGGATTCAATGAGCAGTTCTTC.

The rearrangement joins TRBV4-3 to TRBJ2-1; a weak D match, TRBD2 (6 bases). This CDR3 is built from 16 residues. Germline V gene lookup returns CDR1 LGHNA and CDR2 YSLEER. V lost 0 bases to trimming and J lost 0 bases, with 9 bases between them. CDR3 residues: CASSQDLRDSYNEQFF. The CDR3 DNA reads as TGCGCCAGCAGCCAAGATTTGCGGGACTCCTACAATGAGCAGTTCTTC.

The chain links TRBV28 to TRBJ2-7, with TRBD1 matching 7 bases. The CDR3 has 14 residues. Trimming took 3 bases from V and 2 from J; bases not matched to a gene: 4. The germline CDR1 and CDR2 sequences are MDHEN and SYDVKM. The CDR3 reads CASSFPGTAYEQYF. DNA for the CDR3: TGTGCCAGCAGTTTCCCCGGGACAGCCTACGAGCAGTACTTC.

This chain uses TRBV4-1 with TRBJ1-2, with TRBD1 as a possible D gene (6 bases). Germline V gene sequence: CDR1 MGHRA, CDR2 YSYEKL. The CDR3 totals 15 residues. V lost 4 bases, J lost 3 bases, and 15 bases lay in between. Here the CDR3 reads CASSRVDSSDYGYTF. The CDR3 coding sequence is TGCGCCAGCAGCCGAGTGGACAGCAGCGACTATGGCTACACCTTC.

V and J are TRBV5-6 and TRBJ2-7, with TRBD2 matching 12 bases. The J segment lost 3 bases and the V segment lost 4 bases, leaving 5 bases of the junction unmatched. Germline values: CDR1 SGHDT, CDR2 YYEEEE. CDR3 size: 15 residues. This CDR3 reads CASSEGLAGNYEQYF. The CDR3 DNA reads TGTGCCAGCAGCGAGGGACTAGCGGGCAACTACGAGCAGTACTTC.

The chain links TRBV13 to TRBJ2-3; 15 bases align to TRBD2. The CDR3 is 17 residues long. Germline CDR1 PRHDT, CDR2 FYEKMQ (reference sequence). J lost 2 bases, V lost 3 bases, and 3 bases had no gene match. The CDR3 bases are TGTGCCAGCAGCTTGGGGACTAGCGGGGGGTACACAGATACGCAGTATTTT. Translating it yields CASSLGTSGGYTDTQYF.

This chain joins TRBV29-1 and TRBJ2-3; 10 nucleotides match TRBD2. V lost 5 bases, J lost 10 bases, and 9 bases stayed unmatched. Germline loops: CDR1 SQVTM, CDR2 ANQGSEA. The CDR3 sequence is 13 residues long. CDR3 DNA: TGCAGCGTTCAAGCAGCGGGAGGGCTCGCGCAGTATTTT. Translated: CSVQAAGGLAQYF.

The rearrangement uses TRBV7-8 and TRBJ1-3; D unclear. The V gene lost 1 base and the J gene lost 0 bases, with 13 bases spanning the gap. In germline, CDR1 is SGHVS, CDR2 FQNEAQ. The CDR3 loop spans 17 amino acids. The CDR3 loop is CASSLVIRGLSGNTIYF. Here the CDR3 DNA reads TGTGCCAGCAGCTTAGTAATTCGCGGACTCTCTGGAAACACCATATATTTT.

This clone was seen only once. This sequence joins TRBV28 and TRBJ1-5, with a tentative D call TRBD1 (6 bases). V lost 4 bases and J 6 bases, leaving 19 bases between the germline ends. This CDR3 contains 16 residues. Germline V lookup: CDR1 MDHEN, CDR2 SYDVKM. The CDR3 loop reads CASSYPTGMRPQPQHF. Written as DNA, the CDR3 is TGTGCCAGCAGTTACCCGACAGGTATGAGGCCTCAGCCCCAGCATTTT.

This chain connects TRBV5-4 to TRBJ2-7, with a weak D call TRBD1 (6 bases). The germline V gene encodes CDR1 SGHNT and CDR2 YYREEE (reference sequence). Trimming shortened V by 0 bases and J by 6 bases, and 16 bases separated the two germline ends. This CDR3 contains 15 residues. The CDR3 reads CASSLESPQGSEQYF. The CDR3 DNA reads TGTGCCAGCAGCTTGGAATCACCACAGGGTTCCGAGCAGTACTTC.

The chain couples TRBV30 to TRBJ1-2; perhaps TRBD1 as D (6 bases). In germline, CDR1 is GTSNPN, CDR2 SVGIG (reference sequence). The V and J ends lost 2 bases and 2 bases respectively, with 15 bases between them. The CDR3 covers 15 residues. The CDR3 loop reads CAWSPGAFSNYGYTF. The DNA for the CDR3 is TGTGCCTGGAGTCCAGGGGCGTTCTCCAACTATGGCTACACCTTC.

CDR3 sequence: CASTQTGQWTGELFF. As DNA, the CDR3 is TGTGCCAGCACCCAGACTGGACAATGGACCGGGGAGCTGTTTTTT. The chain links TRBV6-1 to TRBJ2-2; perhaps TRBD1 as D (5 bases). Germline CDR1 is MNHNS and CDR2 is SASEGT. V shed 7 bases and J shed 5 bases, with 17 bases lying between them. The CDR3 is made up of 15 amino acids.

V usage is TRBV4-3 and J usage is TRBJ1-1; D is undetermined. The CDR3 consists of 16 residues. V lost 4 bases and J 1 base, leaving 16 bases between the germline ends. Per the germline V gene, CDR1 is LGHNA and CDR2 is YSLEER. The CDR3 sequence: CASSPPVGSGNTEAFF. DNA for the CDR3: TGCGCCAGCAGCCCCCCCGTGGGGAGTGGGAACACTGAAGCTTTCTTT.

Written as DNA, the CDR3 is TGTGCCAGCAGCCGGGACTTTCAGAGCTCCTACGAGCAGTACTTC. Protein sequence: CASSRDFQSSYEQYF. The V and J genes are TRBV7-2 and TRBJ2-7; a weak D match, TRBD2 (6 bases). Trimming pared 5 bases from V and 0 bases from J, leaving 14 bases between. Germline CDR1 and CDR2: SGHTA and FQGNSA. CDR3 length: 15 residues. Full variable domain (rest looked up from reference TRBV7-2 and TRBJ2-7): GAGVSQSPSNKVTEKGKDVELRCDPISGHTALYWYRQSLGQGLEFLIYFQGNSAPDKSGLPSDRFSAERTGGSVSTLTIQRTQQEDSAVYLCASSRDFQSSYEQYFGPGTRLTVT.

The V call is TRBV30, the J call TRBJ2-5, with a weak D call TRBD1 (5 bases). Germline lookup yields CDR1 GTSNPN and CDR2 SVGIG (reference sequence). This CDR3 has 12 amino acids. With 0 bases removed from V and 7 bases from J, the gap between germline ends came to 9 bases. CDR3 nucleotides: TGTGCCTGGAGTGTACAGGTGGGGACCCAGTACTTC. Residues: CAWSVQVGTQYF. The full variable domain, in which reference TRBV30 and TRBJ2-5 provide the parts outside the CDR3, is SQTIHQWPATLVQPVGSPLSLECTVEGTSNPNLYWYRQAAGRGLQLLFYSVGIGQISSEVPQNLSASRPQDRQFILSSKKLLLSDSGFYLCAWSVQVGTQYFGPGTRLLVL.

The CDR3 bases are TGTGCCAGCAGCCAAGACGCGGTGCAGACCCAGTACTTC. As protein: CASSQDAVQTQYF. The chain is built from TRBV14 and TRBJ2-5, with D unclear. From germline, CDR1 is SGHDN and CDR2 FVKESK. CDR3 length equals 13 residues. The ends were cut back, 0 bases at V and 6 bases at J, with 8 bases in the middle.

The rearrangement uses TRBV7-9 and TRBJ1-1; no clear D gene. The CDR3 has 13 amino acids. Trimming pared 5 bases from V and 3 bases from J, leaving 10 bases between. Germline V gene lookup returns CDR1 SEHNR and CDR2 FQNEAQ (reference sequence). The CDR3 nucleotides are TGTGCCAGCAGCATGATACGGGACACTGAAGCTTTCTTT. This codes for CASSMIRDTEAFF.

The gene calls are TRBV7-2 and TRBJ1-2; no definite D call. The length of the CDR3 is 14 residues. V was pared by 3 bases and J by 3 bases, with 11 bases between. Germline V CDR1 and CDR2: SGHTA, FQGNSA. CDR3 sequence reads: CASSLGWRDYGYTF. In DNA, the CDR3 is TGTGCCAGCAGCTTGGGTTGGAGGGACTATGGCTACACCTTC.

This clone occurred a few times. Here the CDR3 DNA reads TGTGCCAGCAGCTTCTCCAGGGGTATCACTGAAGCTTTCTTT. Its translation: CASSFSRGITEAFF. V and J are TRBV7-2 and TRBJ1-1, with D perhaps TRBD1 (6 bases). The germline V gene has CDR1 SGHTA and CDR2 FQGNSA. V gave up 3 bases and J gave up 4 bases, with 12 bases separating them. The CDR3 totals 14 residues.

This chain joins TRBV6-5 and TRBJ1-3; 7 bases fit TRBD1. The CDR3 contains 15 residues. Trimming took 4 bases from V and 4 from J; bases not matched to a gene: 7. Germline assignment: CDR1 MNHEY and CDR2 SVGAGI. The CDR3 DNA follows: TGTGCCAGCAGTTCGGACAGGTTCGGAGGAAACACCATATATTTT. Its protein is CASSSDRFGGNTIYF.

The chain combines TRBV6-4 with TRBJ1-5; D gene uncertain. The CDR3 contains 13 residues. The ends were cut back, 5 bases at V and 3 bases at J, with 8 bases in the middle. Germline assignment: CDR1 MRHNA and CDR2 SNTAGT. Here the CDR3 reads CASSLDFNQPQHF. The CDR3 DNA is TGTGCCAGCAGTCTGGACTTCAATCAGCCCCAGCATTTT.

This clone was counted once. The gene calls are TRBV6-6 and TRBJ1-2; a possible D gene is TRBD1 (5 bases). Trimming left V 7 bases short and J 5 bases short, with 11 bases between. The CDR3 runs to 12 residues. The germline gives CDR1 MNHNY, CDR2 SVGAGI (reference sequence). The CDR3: CASNYRIYGYTF. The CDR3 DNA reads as TGTGCCAGCAACTACAGGATTTATGGCTACACCTTC.

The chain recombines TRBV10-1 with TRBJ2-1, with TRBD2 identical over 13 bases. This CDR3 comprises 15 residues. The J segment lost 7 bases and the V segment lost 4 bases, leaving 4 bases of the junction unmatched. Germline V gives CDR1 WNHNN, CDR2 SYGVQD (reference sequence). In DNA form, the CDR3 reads TGCGCCAGCAGTGGGGGGACTAGCGGGATTAATGAGCAGTTCTTC. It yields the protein CASSGGTSGINEQFF.

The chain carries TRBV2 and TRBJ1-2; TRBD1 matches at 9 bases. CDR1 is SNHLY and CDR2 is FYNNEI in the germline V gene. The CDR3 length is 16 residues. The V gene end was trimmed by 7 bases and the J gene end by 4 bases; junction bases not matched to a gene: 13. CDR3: CASKRDRVLLGYGYTF. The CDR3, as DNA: TGTGCCAGCAAACGGGACAGGGTTCTCTTGGGCTATGGCTACACCTTC.

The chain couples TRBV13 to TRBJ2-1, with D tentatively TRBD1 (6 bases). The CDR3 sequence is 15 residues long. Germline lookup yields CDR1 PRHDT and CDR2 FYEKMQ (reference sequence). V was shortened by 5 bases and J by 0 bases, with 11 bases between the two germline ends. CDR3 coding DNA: TGTGCCAGCAGCAGGGACACCCTCTCCTACAATGAGCAGTTCTTC. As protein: CASSRDTLSYNEQFF.

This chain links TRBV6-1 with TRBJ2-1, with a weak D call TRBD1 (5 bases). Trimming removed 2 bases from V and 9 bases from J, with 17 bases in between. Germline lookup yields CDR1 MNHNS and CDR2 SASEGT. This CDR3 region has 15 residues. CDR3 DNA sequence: TGTGCCAGCAGTGAACTCCCGCAGGGCGGAATTGAGCAGTTCTTC. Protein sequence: CASSELPQGGIEQFF.

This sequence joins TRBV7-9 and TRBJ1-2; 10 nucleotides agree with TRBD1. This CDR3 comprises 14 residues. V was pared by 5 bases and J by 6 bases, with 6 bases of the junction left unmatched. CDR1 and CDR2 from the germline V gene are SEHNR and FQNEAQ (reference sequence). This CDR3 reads CASSRGTGENGYTF. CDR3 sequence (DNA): TGTGCCAGCAGCCGCGGGACAGGGGAAAATGGCTACACCTTC.